The entry below describes one T cell receptor (beta chain). Its antigen is not identified. The identical CDR3 is also encoded by other nucleotide sequences in the sample. This entry belongs to a study of cytomegalovirus exposure and HLA in healthy donors. Study observations and caveats: Later analysis demonstrated an association between a missense DCLRE1C variant and TCR beta V- and J-gene trimming. High sensitivity and specificity were reportedly achieved when the classifier diagnosed cytomegalovirus status. Rare TCR sequences predominated, though certain public TCRs were found in many donors.

A multiplex PCR was run with 60 Vbeta primers and 13 Jbeta primers. Some clones are missing from TCRdb's copy, which holds only in-frame ones; the method was immunoSEQ multiplex PCR. The sample yields some 180,000 clones, 65% to 85% seen once. The germline V gene has CDR1 MDHEN and CDR2 SYDVKM. The CDR3 is 11 residues long. Trimming stripped 6 bases from V and 4 bases from J, with 7 bases between. Material for sequencing was PBMCs. This receptor was obtained from a woman in her 30s in good health and CMV-seronegative. The V and J genes are TRBV28 and TRBJ2-7; TRBD2 is a possible D gene (5 bases). CDR3 loop: CASSRGYEQYF. CDR3 DNA: TGTGCCAGCAGCCGGGGATACGAGCAGTACTTC.